The clone carrying this TCR beta chain was observed many times. Its specificity is unknown. These data belong to a study of read filtering for tumor transcriptome and immune sequencing. Whole-study results and caveats: About four fifths of IR-seq clonotypes had a single read, yet these held around 3.5% of reads.

Every patient had bone marrow sampled while the disease was active. The CDR3 is 14 residues long. V lost 1 base, J lost 4 bases, and 10 bases lay in between. Germline lookup yields CDR1 SGHTA and CDR2 FQGNSA. From roughly 390 ng of RNA, a library with molecular barcoded alpha/delta and beta/gamma adaptors was made. TCRdb recomputed calls from the reads with MiXCR, one row per CDR3 protein. The data hold about 90,000 distinct CDR3 sequences, with 9% to 15% observed a single time. The sequenced sample consisted of a population of CD138-negative cells sorted from bone marrow. This chain connects TRBV7-2 to TRBJ1-1; D is uncertain. The sequence came from a donor aged 40 or over with multiple myeloma. The CDR3 sequence: CASSLVGGSTEAFF. DNA for the CDR3: TGTGCCAGCAGCTTAGTAGGCGGGAGCACTGAAGCTTTCTTT.